This T cell receptor beta chain originates from a study of glioma-infiltrating T cells. Points from the study as a whole: Gliomas, especially low-grade, showed above-expected tissue-blood divergence; non-neoplastic patients showed below. Tissue and blood shared very few CDR3 sequences.

This clonotype has at least ten counts. Its specificity is not known. TCR alpha and beta CDR3 regions were amplified from RNA using iRepertoire nested multiplex PCR. For one-step reverse transcription and amplification, about 85-400 ng of tissue mRNA or PBMC total RNA was used. A single record per CDR3 protein comes from TCRdb applying MiXCR to the multiplex PCR reads. The sample carries approximately 110,000 distinct CDR3 sequences, roughly 23% recorded once. Sequencing was carried out using glioma tissue, nonneoplastic brain tissue, or PBMCs (not recorded which). The source of this sequence is a human donor with low-grade glioma or glioblastoma, undergoing nonglioma brain surgery, or in good health (not recorded which).

The CDR3, as DNA: TGTGCCAGCAGCTTAGCTTCCCGGACAAGCAATCAGCCCCAGCATTTT. Amino acid sequence: CASSLASRTSNQPQHF. V usage is TRBV11-1 and J usage is TRBJ1-5; maybe TRBD1 (5 bases). Between the trimmed V and J ends, which lost 0 bases and 1 base, there was a span of 10 bases. CDR1 is SGHAT, CDR2 FQDESV, per germline (reference sequence). The CDR3 contains 16 residues. The variable domain in full, completed from reference TRBV11-1 and TRBJ1-5, reads EAEVAQSPRYKITEKSQAVAFWCDPISGHATLYWYRQILGQGPELLVQFQDESVVDDSQLPKDRFSAERLKGVDSTLKIQPAELGDSAMYLCASSLASRTSNQPQHFGDGTRLSIL.